What follows are 26 T cell receptor beta chains derived from one specimen sequenced in a study of cytomegalovirus exposure and HLA in healthy donors. Repertoires were generated with immunoSEQ multiplex PCR, while TCRdb's copy carries only in-frame clones and drops some. The sample lists 50,000 or so clones; approximately 89% were seen once. Sequencing was carried out using PBMCs. These receptors came from a woman aged 18-29 years in good health and CMV-seropositive.

The V call is TRBV11-3, the J call TRBJ2-7; TRBD2 aligns across 7 bases. The CDR3 contains 16 residues. Per the germline V gene, CDR1 is SGHNT and CDR2 is YENEEA. The junction had 13 bases not matched to a gene; V was cut back by 2 bases and J by 6 bases. As DNA, the CDR3 is TGTGCCAGCAGCTTATGGGCCATCGGGGGGTCCCTCGAGCAGTACTTC. Translating it yields CASSLWAIGGSLEQYF.

V usage is TRBV25-1 and J usage is TRBJ2-7; 9 nucleotides line up with TRBD1. The CDR3 totals 16 residues. V gave up 4 bases and J gave up 0 bases; unmatched junction bases: 7. Germline values: CDR1 MGHDK, CDR2 SYGVNS. In DNA, the CDR3 is TGTGCCAGCAGTGTTTCCGGGACAGGGAGCTCCTACGAGCAGTACTTC. Its translation: CASSVSGTGSSYEQYF.

The chain joins TRBV29-1 to TRBJ2-2; possibly TRBD1 for D (5 bases). The length of the CDR3 is 14 residues. Germline CDR1 and CDR2: SQVTM and ANQGSEA. The V end was cut by 4 bases, the J end by 5 bases, with 14 bases between. Here the CDR3 DNA reads TGCAGCGTTGTTCGGGCAGGGCGGACCGGGGAGCTGTTTTTT. Translation: CSVVRAGRTGELFF.

The genes are TRBV7-9 and TRBJ1-2; 12 bases are a match to TRBD1. CDR1 is SEHNR and CDR2 is FQNEAQ in the germline V gene (reference sequence). The J segment lost 7 bases and the V segment lost 1 base, leaving 10 bases of the junction unmatched. CDR3 size: 17 residues. CDR3 sequence: CASSLGLGTGGFGGYTF. As DNA, the CDR3 is TGTGCCAGCAGCTTAGGTCTGGGGACAGGGGGCTTCGGTGGCTACACCTTC.

The V and J genes are TRBV6-1 and TRBJ1-1; TRBD1 is a possible D gene (6 bases). Germline V CDR1 and CDR2: MNHNS, SASEGT. The V and J ends lost 2 bases and 2 bases respectively, with 12 bases between them. CDR3 length: 15 residues. CDR3 nucleotide sequence: TGTGCCAGCAGTGAATTACAGGGCATCAACACTGAAGCTTTCTTT. This gives the protein CASSELQGINTEAFF.

This chain connects TRBV7-2 to TRBJ1-2; D not resolved. The V gene's germline CDR1 is SGHTA and CDR2 FQGNSA. V was shortened by 11 bases and J by 4 bases, with 17 bases between the two germline ends. This CDR3 region has 13 residues. The CDR3 region is CAGRMAAAYGYTF. The CDR3, as DNA: TGTGCCGGCCGAATGGCGGCCGCCTATGGCTACACCTTC.

This chain connects TRBV11-1 to TRBJ2-3; maybe TRBD2 (5 bases). Germline assignment: CDR1 SGHAT and CDR2 FQDESV (reference sequence). Trimming cost V 3 bases and J 9 bases, with 13 bases left between them. CDR3 length equals 13 residues. Here the CDR3 reads CASSFTGEKTQYF. In nucleotides, the CDR3 is TGTGCCAGCAGCTTCACCGGGGAGAAGACGCAGTATTTT.

The rearrangement uses TRBV7-2 and TRBJ2-3, with 11 nucleotides matching TRBD2. The CDR3 is 16 residues long. V was pared by 5 bases and J by 3 bases, with 7 bases of the junction left unmatched. Germline V gives CDR1 SGHTA, CDR2 FQGNSA. Here the CDR3 DNA reads TGTGCCAGCAGCGCGATGCTAGCGGGGGGTACAGATACGCAGTATTTT. This encodes CASSAMLAGGTDTQYF.

This clone was seen a single time. This same CDR3 is encoded by further DNA sequences in the sample. This chain joins TRBV5-1 and TRBJ1-2, with unresolved D. The CDR3 contains 12 residues. The germline CDR1 and CDR2 sequences are SGHRS and YFSETQ. The V and J ends lost 6 bases and 10 bases respectively, with 16 bases between them. CDR3 coding DNA: TGCGCCAGCACAGAGGGTCGTATGCCCTACACCTTC. It encodes CASTEGRMPYTF.

This clone was picked up one time. The chain recombines TRBV25-1 with TRBJ2-3; no definite D call. The V gene's germline CDR1 is MGHDK and CDR2 SYGVNS. The CDR3 extends over 15 amino acids. Trimming removed 6 bases from V and 2 bases from J, with 15 bases in between. The CDR3, as DNA: TGTGCCAGCAGCCTCCTCGGGTCCCTCACAGATACGCAGTATTTT. Protein: CASSLLGSLTDTQYF.

The CDR3 nucleotides read TGTGCCAGCAGCTTAGGTTCGGGACAGGGAAACACTGAAGCTTTCTTT. Translated, it gives CASSLGSGQGNTEAFF. This chain connects TRBV7-9 to TRBJ1-1; TRBD1 agrees at 9 bases. This CDR3 contains 16 residues. The trim removed 1 base at V and 2 bases at J, leaving 5 bases unmatched. CDR1 and CDR2 from the germline V gene are SEHNR and FQNEAQ (reference sequence).

The chain is built from TRBV6-1 and TRBJ1-3, with a possible D match to TRBD1 (6 bases). The CDR3 sequence is 17 residues long. The germline V gene has CDR1 MNHNS and CDR2 SASEGT. Trimming left V 2 bases short and J 4 bases short, with 18 bases between. Written as DNA, the CDR3 is TGTGCCAGCAGTGAAAGAGCCAGGGGCCGAGGGGGAAACACCATATATTTT. This encodes CASSERARGRGGNTIYF.

V is TRBV19 and J is TRBJ2-1; 10 bases agree with TRBD2. Germline V gene data show CDR1 as LNHDA and CDR2 as SQIVND (reference sequence). J was trimmed by 9 bases and V by 1 base; bases with no gene match: 6. This CDR3 is built from 15 residues. The CDR3 loop is CASSIVGTSVREQFF. CDR3 DNA: TGTGCCAGTAGTATAGTTGGGACTAGCGTACGTGAGCAGTTCTTC.

The genes are TRBV5-1 and TRBJ2-7; 8 nucleotides agree with TRBD2. Per germline, CDR1 SGHRS and CDR2 YFSETQ. Trimming removed 2 bases from V and 0 bases from J; junction bases left unmatched: 1. The CDR3 totals 14 residues. CDR3 nucleotides: TGCGCCAGCAGCTTACTAGCGGACTCCTACGAGCAGTACTTC. It is translated as CASSLLADSYEQYF.

This sequence joins TRBV27 and TRBJ1-5; perhaps TRBD1 as D (5 bases). Trimming shortened V by 5 bases and J by 5 bases, and 13 bases separated the two germline ends. The CDR3 consists of 14 residues. CDR1 and CDR2 (germline): MNHEY, SMNVEV (reference sequence). This CDR3 is CASSRQGTDQPQHF. In nucleotides, the CDR3 is TGTGCCAGCAGTAGGCAGGGTACGGATCAGCCCCAGCATTTT.

The V call is TRBV4-3, the J call TRBJ2-7, with 10 bases fitting TRBD1. V shed 3 bases and J 2 bases; nucleotides not matched to a gene: 7. This CDR3 is 16 amino acids long. Germline CDR1 is LGHNA and CDR2 is YSLEER. CDR3 bases: TGCGCCAGCAGCCAGTCCGGGACAGGGGAAACCTACGAGCAGTACTTC. It is translated as CASSQSGTGETYEQYF.

As regards this clone: The junction differs from germline at one of its ends, possibly a read error. This chain joins TRBV7-7 and TRBJ2-5; 9 positions match TRBD2. This CDR3 region has 17 residues. Germline-derived CDR1 and CDR2 are SSHAT and FNYEAQ (reference sequence). The CDR3 here is CASSLSRGAGGQETQYF. CDR3 in DNA: TGTGCTAGCAGCTTATCTCGAGGAGCGGGGGGCCAAGAGACCCAGTACTTC.

The chain uses TRBV6-6 and TRBJ1-1; TRBD1 aligns across 10 bases. The V and J ends lost 5 bases and 0 bases, in that order; junction bases with no gene match: 0. Germline values: CDR1 MNHNY, CDR2 SVGAGI (reference sequence). The CDR3 is 14 residues long. The CDR3 here is CASSGTGVNTEAFF. CDR3 sequence (DNA): TGTGCCAGCAGTGGGACAGGGGTGAACACTGAAGCTTTCTTT.

The V call is TRBV1, the J call TRBJ2-7; the table's D call, TRBD2, was not checked against the DNA. TRBV1 is a pseudogene. This CDR3 is built from 14 residues. The CDR3 sequence is CTLDPQFSPYEQYF. The CDR3 DNA reads TGCACCCTAGATCCCCAGTTTAGCCCCTACGAGCAGTACTTC.

V and J are TRBV4-2 and TRBJ2-7, with D possibly TRBD2 on 5 matching bases. The CDR3 contains 13 residues. Germline CDR1 is LGHNA and CDR2 is YNFKEQ. V lost 4 bases, J lost 6 bases, and 13 bases lay in between. CDR3 region: CASSRGTSREQYF. The CDR3 DNA follows: TGTGCCAGCAGCCGCGGTACTAGTCGCGAGCAGTACTTC.

This sequence joins TRBV9 and TRBJ2-3, with 7 positions matching TRBD2. Germline V CDR1 and CDR2: SGDLS, YYNGEE. V lost 3 bases, J lost 0 bases, and 10 bases stayed unmatched. CDR3 length: 17 residues. CDR3 residues: CASSAGQLAGSTDTQYF. CDR3 nucleotides: TGTGCCAGCAGCGCCGGCCAATTAGCGGGTAGCACAGATACGCAGTATTTT.

The rearrangement uses TRBV27 and TRBJ2-5, with D possibly TRBD2 on 6 matching bases. The germline V and J ends were trimmed by 8 bases and 3 bases, with 10 bases remaining between them. This CDR3 has 12 residues. The germline gives CDR1 MNHEY, CDR2 SMNVEV (reference sequence). CDR3 in DNA: TGTGCCAGCTGGACTATCAAAGAGACCCAGTACTTC. Encoded protein: CASWTIKETQYF.

The gene calls are TRBV5-1 and TRBJ2-5; D unclear. The V end was cut by 0 bases, the J end by 1 base, with 4 bases between. Germline loops: CDR1 SGHRS, CDR2 YFSETQ. The CDR3 contains 13 residues. For the CDR3, the DNA is TGCGCCAGCAGCTTGGAAGCCCAAGAGACCCAGTACTTC. As protein: CASSLEAQETQYF.

This chain connects TRBV7-9 to TRBJ1-1; possibly TRBD1 for D (6 bases). V lost 1 base to trimming and J lost 8 bases, with 8 bases between them. The germline V gene encodes CDR1 SEHNR and CDR2 FQNEAQ (reference sequence). The CDR3 totals 12 residues. CDR3 nucleotide sequence: TGTGCCAGCAGCTTAGACAGGGTCGAAGCTTTCTTT. Translating it yields CASSLDRVEAFF.

The V and J genes are TRBV2 and TRBJ1-5; D gene unclear. Germline assignment: CDR1 SNHLY and CDR2 FYNNEI. Trimming pared 6 bases from V and 0 bases from J, leaving 6 bases between. This CDR3 has 13 residues. In DNA, the CDR3 is TGTGCCAGCAGCAGATATAGCAATCAGCCCCAGCATTTT. Its protein is CASSRYSNQPQHF.

This clone has only a few counts. The V gene is TRBV28, the J gene TRBJ2-7, with D possibly TRBD1 on 5 matching bases. Germline lookup yields CDR1 MDHEN and CDR2 SYDVKM. Trimming took 8 bases from V and 1 from J, leaving 6 bases between them. CDR3 length: 11 amino acids. The CDR3 spells CASQGSYEQYF. CDR3 in DNA: TGTGCCAGCCAGGGTTCCTACGAGCAGTACTTC.